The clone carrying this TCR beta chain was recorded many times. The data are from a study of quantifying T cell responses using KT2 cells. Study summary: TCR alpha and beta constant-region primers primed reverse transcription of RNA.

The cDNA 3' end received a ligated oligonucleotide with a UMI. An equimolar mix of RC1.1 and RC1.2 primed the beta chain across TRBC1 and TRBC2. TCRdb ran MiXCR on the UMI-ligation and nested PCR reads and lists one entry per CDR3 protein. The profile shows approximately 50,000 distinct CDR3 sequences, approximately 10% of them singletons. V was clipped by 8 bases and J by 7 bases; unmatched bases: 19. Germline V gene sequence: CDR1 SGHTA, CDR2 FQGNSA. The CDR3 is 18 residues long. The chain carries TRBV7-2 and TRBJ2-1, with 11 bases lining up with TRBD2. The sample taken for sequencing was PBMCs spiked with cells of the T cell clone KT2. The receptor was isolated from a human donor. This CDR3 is CASLPTSGGPNRENEQFF. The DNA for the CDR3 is TGTGCCAGCTTACCTACTAGCGGGGGCCCAAATCGGGAGAATGAGCAGTTCTTC.